The rows below give T cell receptor beta chains drawn from one sample of a study of T cells after yellow fever vaccination. TCRdb reprocessed the 5' RACE reads via MiXCR and lists one record per CDR3 protein. The table shows under 500,000 distinct CDR3 sequences, with about 17% occurring only once. This specimen consisted of PBMCs, obtained before the yellow fever booster vaccination. These receptors all come from a man in his late teens or twenties who received the YFV17D yellow fever vaccine. Both conserved end residues are part of each CDR3. The D gene is left open where the match is weak. Not every row has a clone size; where given, it reads once, few, many or a size class.

D gene: .
clone size: few
J gene: TRBJ2-7
V gene: TRBV4-3
CDR3 DNA: TGCGCCAGCAGCCAAGATGGGCACCAGCGCTACGAGCAGTACTTC
CDR3 protein: CASSQDGHQRYEQYF

D gene: .
clone size: .
J gene: TRBJ1-6
V gene: TRBV18
CDR3 DNA: TGTGCCAGCTCACTATACGGAGCAGGGGCCGATGGGTCACCCCTCCACTTT
CDR3 protein: CASSLYGAGADGSPLHF

D gene: TRBD1
clone size: .
J gene: TRBJ2-5
V gene: TRBV29-1
CDR3 DNA: TGCAGCGTTCGACAGGGGGCCCAGACCCAGTACTTC
CDR3 protein: CSVRQGAQTQYF

D gene: TRBD1
clone size: few
J gene: TRBJ2-1
V gene: TRBV28
CDR3 DNA: TGTGCCAGCACAGAGGGGACAGGGCGCGATGAGCAGTTCTTC
CDR3 protein: CASTEGTGRDEQFF

D gene: .
clone size: .
J gene: TRBJ2-1
V gene: TRBV29-1
CDR3 DNA: TGCAGCGTTGACGGGGGTTACAATGAGCAGTTCTTC
CDR3 protein: CSVDGGYNEQFF

D gene: TRBD2
clone size: .
J gene: TRBJ2-2
V gene: TRBV4-3
CDR3 DNA: TGCGCCAGCAGCCATGGGACTAGCGGGGCCTCCCGGAGGACCGGGGAGCTGTTTTTT
CDR3 protein: CASSHGTSGASRRTGELFF

D gene: .
clone size: few
J gene: TRBJ1-4
V gene: TRBV11-1
CDR3 DNA: TGTGCCAGCAGCAAAGGACAAGTTCTACATGAAAAACTGTTTTTT
CDR3 protein: CASSKGQVLHEKLFF

D gene: .
clone size: .
J gene: TRBJ2-2
V gene: TRBV11-2
CDR3 DNA: TGTGCCAGCAGCTTAGAGGTTTTCGGGGAGCTGTTTTTT
CDR3 protein: CASSLEVFGELFF

D gene: .
clone size: .
J gene: TRBJ1-1
V gene: TRBV6-5
CDR3 DNA: TGTGCCAGCAGCTTAACCTTTAAAGATACTGAAGCTTTCTTT
CDR3 protein: CASSLTFKDTEAFF

D gene: .
clone size: few
J gene: TRBJ2-5
V gene: TRBV5-1
CDR3 DNA: TGCGCCAGCACTCGCGGGGAGACCGGGGAGACCCAGTACTTC
CDR3 protein: CASTRGETGETQYF

D gene: TRBD2
clone size: few
J gene: TRBJ2-3
V gene: TRBV7-8
CDR3 DNA: TGTGCCAGCAGCTTAGCGCGGGGGGACCTAACTAGCACAGATACGCAGTATTTT
CDR3 protein: CASSLARGDLTSTDTQYF

D gene: .
clone size: few
J gene: TRBJ2-3
V gene: TRBV19
CDR3 DNA: TGTGCCAGTCAGGAGGGGGGGGCCTTTACGCAGTATTTT
CDR3 protein: CASQEGGAFTQYF

D gene: TRBD2
clone size: .
J gene: TRBJ2-3
V gene: TRBV20-1
CDR3 DNA: TGCAGTGCCTATACTAGCGGCCGGGGGGATACGCAGTATTTT
CDR3 protein: CSAYTSGRGDTQYF

D gene: .
clone size: .
J gene: TRBJ2-5
V gene: TRBV6-2/TRBV6-3
CDR3 DNA: TGTGCCAGCAGTTACCCGATGGGGCGTACTAAAGAGACCCAGTACTTC
CDR3 protein: CASSYPMGRTKETQYF

D gene: TRBD1
clone size: .
J gene: TRBJ1-2
V gene: TRBV9
CDR3 DNA: TGTGCCAGCAGCCCGGAACAGGGGCGGTCTGGGAGCTATGGCTACACCTTC
CDR3 protein: CASSPEQGRSGSYGYTF

D gene: .
clone size: few
J gene: TRBJ1-2
V gene: TRBV7-9
CDR3 DNA: TGTGCCAGCAGTTTGCCGCGGGAGGGGCGATTCTATGGCTACACCTTC
CDR3 protein: CASSLPREGRFYGYTF

D gene: .
clone size: few
J gene: TRBJ1-1
V gene: TRBV2
CDR3 DNA: TGTGCCAGCTCTGATACTGAAGCTTTCTTT
CDR3 protein: CASSDTEAFF

D gene: TRBD1
clone size: many
J gene: TRBJ2-2
V gene: TRBV11-2
CDR3 DNA: TGTGCCAGCGGGAGCAGGGGGCGCTTTGCCGGGGAGCTGTTTTTT
CDR3 protein: CASGSRGRFAGELFF

D gene: .
clone size: .
J gene: TRBJ1-1
V gene: TRBV27
CDR3 DNA: TGTGCCAGCAGTTTGGGGAACAGCGAAGCTTTCTTT
CDR3 protein: CASSLGNSEAFF

D gene: .
clone size: few
J gene: TRBJ2-3
V gene: TRBV6-6
CDR3 DNA: TGTGCCAGCAGTTACTCGAGGGAAGATACGCAGTATTTT
CDR3 protein: CASSYSREDTQYF

D gene: TRBD2
clone size: .
J gene: TRBJ2-5
V gene: TRBV5-1
CDR3 DNA: TGCGCCAGCAGCTCTCCCCTGGGACTAGCGGAGACCCAGTACTTC
CDR3 protein: CASSSPLGLAETQYF

D gene: TRBD1
clone size: few
J gene: TRBJ2-1
V gene: TRBV6-2/TRBV6-3
CDR3 DNA: TGTGCCAGCAGTTACGGGACAGGGCGGGAGTTCTTC
CDR3 protein: CASSYGTGREFF

D gene: TRBD1
clone size: few
J gene: TRBJ2-5
V gene: TRBV27
CDR3 DNA: TGTGCCAGCAGTTTAACAGGGGTTGGTCAAGAGACCCAGTACTTC
CDR3 protein: CASSLTGVGQETQYF

D gene: .
clone size: .
J gene: TRBJ2-2
V gene: TRBV6-2/TRBV6-3
CDR3 DNA: TGTGCCAGCAGTTACTCGCACGCCGGGGAGCTGTTTTTT
CDR3 protein: CASSYSHAGELFF

D gene: TRBD2
clone size: few
J gene: TRBJ2-5
V gene: TRBV7-2
CDR3 DNA: TGTGCCAGCAAATCCGTAGCGGGGGGGCCAGAGACCCAGTACTTC
CDR3 protein: CASKSVAGGPETQYF

D gene: .
clone size: few
J gene: TRBJ1-2
V gene: TRBV4-1
CDR3 DNA: TGCGCCAGCAGCCAAGGCCCTAGTTTGGGCTATGGCTACACCTTC
CDR3 protein: CASSQGPSLGYGYTF

D gene: .
clone size: .
J gene: TRBJ2-3
V gene: TRBV6-2/TRBV6-3
CDR3 DNA: TGTGCCAGCAGCCAAGGGGTGGATACGCAGTATTTT
CDR3 protein: CASSQGVDTQYF

D gene: TRBD1
clone size: many
J gene: TRBJ1-5
V gene: TRBV6-4
CDR3 DNA: TGTGCCAACGACAGGGACGGGCAGCCCCAGCATTTT
CDR3 protein: CANDRDGQPQHF

D gene: .
clone size: .
J gene: TRBJ2-6
V gene: TRBV4-3
CDR3 DNA: TGCGCCAGCAGCCGGAGGGGGACAGTCTCTGGGGCCAACGTCCTGACTTTC
CDR3 protein: CASSRRGTVSGANVLTF

D gene: .
clone size: .
J gene: TRBJ2-7
V gene: TRBV5-1
CDR3 DNA: TGCGCCAGCGGTCGGGGGTCAAGTGAGCAGTACTTC
CDR3 protein: CASGRGSSEQYF

D gene: .
clone size: few
J gene: TRBJ2-1
V gene: TRBV5-1
CDR3 DNA: TGCGCCAGCAGCTTCTCGGCAGATCTCTACAATGAGCAGTTCTTC
CDR3 protein: CASSFSADLYNEQFF

D gene: .
clone size: few
J gene: TRBJ2-1
V gene: TRBV5-1
CDR3 DNA: TGCGCCAGCAGCTTGGGCCTAGCGCTGACGGTTGAGCAGTTCTTC
CDR3 protein: CASSLGLALTVEQFF

D gene: .
clone size: few
J gene: TRBJ2-2
V gene: TRBV5-1
CDR3 DNA: TGCGCCAGCAGCTGGGGACCTGGGGCCACCGGGGAGCTGTTTTTT
CDR3 protein: CASSWGPGATGELFF

D gene: TRBD1
clone size: few
J gene: TRBJ1-1
V gene: TRBV4-2
CDR3 DNA: TGTGCCAGCAGCCAAGTTGAGGGGGCGGGGGCTTTCTTT
CDR3 protein: CASSQVEGAGAFF

D gene: .
clone size: few
J gene: TRBJ1-1
V gene: TRBV6-5
CDR3 DNA: TGTGCCAGCAGTTACTCGACGGACACTGAAGCTTTCTTT
CDR3 protein: CASSYSTDTEAFF

D gene: TRBD2
clone size: .
J gene: TRBJ2-3
V gene: TRBV15
CDR3 DNA: TGTGCCACCAGCCTGGGGGGGGACTCACATGGAAGCGATACGCAGTATTTT
CDR3 protein: CATSLGGDSHGSDTQYF

D gene: TRBD1
clone size: few
J gene: TRBJ1-5
V gene: TRBV15
CDR3 DNA: TGTGCCACCAGCAGAGTAACAGGGGATCAGCCCCAGCATTTT
CDR3 protein: CATSRVTGDQPQHF

D gene: TRBD2
clone size: few
J gene: TRBJ2-1
V gene: TRBV7-9
CDR3 DNA: TGTGCCAGCAGCCCTGGGACTAGCAGCGAGCAGTTCTTC
CDR3 protein: CASSPGTSSEQFF

D gene: .
clone size: .
J gene: TRBJ2-2
V gene: TRBV6-5
CDR3 DNA: TGTGCCAGCAGTTATGTCTCCGGCACCGGGGAGCTGTTTTTT
CDR3 protein: CASSYVSGTGELFF